This T cell receptor beta chain comes out of a study of tumor-infiltrating lymphocytes in primary liver carcinoma. Study-level background: Tumor staging was T1-T3 N0M0; sizes spanned roughly 4.2 to 10 cm across. About 3.5 to 8 million productive TCRbeta reads were obtained from the samples, with similar numbers across tissue types.

The trim removed 10 bases at V and 7 bases at J, leaving 14 bases unmatched. The germline gives CDR1 MGHRA, CDR2 YSYEKL. CDR3 length equals 15 residues. Synthesis of TCR beta cDNA was carried out from 500 ng total RNA with a constant-region primer. A slightly modified ARM-PCR protocol with three nested multiplex PCR rounds produced these TCR beta libraries. A C-beta reverse primer and TRBV1-TRBV30 forward primers served in each of the first two PCR rounds, at about 10 cycles apiece. TCRdb recomputed calls from the multiplex PCR reads with MiXCR, one row per CDR3 protein. The sample records about 190,000 distinct CDR3 sequences, around four fifths being singletons. Co-extracting RNA and DNA was done with roughly 18-32 mg of unsorted bulk tissue as input. Samples came from superior, inferior, lateral poles and tumor centre.

The receptor comes from a man between 35 and 55 years old with primary liver carcinoma and hepatitis B virus infection. Material for sequencing was tumor tissue from primary liver carcinoma. The chain recombines TRBV4-1 with TRBJ2-1, with TRBD2 identical over 9 bases. CDR3 nucleotides: TGCGCCAACAGTCAGGGGTTAGCGGGAGTGAATGAGCAGTTCTTC. Translation gives CANSQGLAGVNEQFF.